This record looks at one T cell receptor beta chain sequence and its context. CDR1 SSHAT and CDR2 FNYEAQ come from the germline V gene (reference sequence). The CDR3 totals 16 residues. V was pared by 6 bases and J by 5 bases, with 9 bases of the junction left unmatched. These data originate in a study of regulatory T cells in long-lasting Graves disease. To make TCR beta libraries, researchers used iRepertoire HTBI primers and Arm-PCR of CDR3 regions. TCRdb redid the calling of the multiplex PCR reads with MiXCR, one entry per CDR3 protein. The data contain 350,000 to 550,000 distinct CDR3 sequences, approximately 14% of them singletons. Time point specified: newly diagnosed GD, antithyroid drugs for less than 3 months. With RNA extracted from PBMCs as input, the TCR library was made. This sample also appeared in a second study, on T cells in Graves' hyperthyroidism and ophthalmopathy.

The chain employs TRBV7-7 and TRBJ2-2; 10 bases align to TRBD1. This specimen consisted of peripheral blood mononuclear cells (PBMCs), obtained at new diagnosis, from a patient treated with antithyroid drugs. The source of this sequence is a woman aged 50 to 65 with Graves disease. Written as DNA, the CDR3 is TGTGCCAGCAGAGAACGACAGGGGGCAAGAACCGGGGAGCTGTTTTTT. Its protein is CASRERQGARTGELFF.